This T cell receptor beta chain came from a study of cytomegalovirus exposure and HLA in healthy donors. Overall study findings and caveats: Some TCR beta chains (more than 150 of them) were listed as cytomegalovirus-associated. For most TCR beta V segments, an earlier analysis put the productive rate at about 87% or about 30% of the time. Reports indicated that the classifier achieved high specificity and sensitivity in diagnosing cytomegalovirus status. The authors later found HLA-associated TCR beta chains more clonally expanded than equally common others.

PCR involved 60 Vbeta and 13 Jbeta primers. Sequenced by immunoSEQ multiplex PCR; TCRdb stores in-frame clones only, minus some. The repertoire holds some 200,000 clones, roughly 76% seen once, with about 5.7% in the top ten. On this clone: What it binds is unknown.

After removal of 2 bases from V and 5 bases from J, the junction contained 6 bases not matched to a gene. Germline CDR1 is MNHEY and CDR2 is SVGAGI. The CDR3 has 16 residues. The receptor comes from a man aged 35 to 55 in good health and CMV-seropositive. The sample was PBMCs. The chain joins TRBV6-5 to TRBJ1-1; 12 nucleotides align to TRBD1. CDR3 sequence (DNA): TGTGCCAGCAGTTACCCTTCGGGACAGGGGGCAACTGAAGCTTTCTTT. It codes for CASSYPSGQGATEAFF.